One and the same sample provided the 5 T cell receptor beta chains below, sequenced in a study of T cell changes during pregnancy in multiple sclerosis. Only in-frame clones appear in the TCRdb table, and some are missing; sequencing was by immunoSEQ multiplex PCR. The sample has under 85,000 clones; 90% are singletons. The sequenced sample was peripheral blood, obtained in the third trimester of pregnancy. These receptors originate from a female donor with multiple sclerosis, enrolled in a pregnancy study.

In its sample, this clone was seen a few times. The V call is TRBV30, the J call TRBJ1-5; TRBD1 agrees at 10 bases. Germline CDR1 GTSNPN, CDR2 SVGIG (reference sequence). The CDR3 covers 13 residues. The J segment lost 9 bases and the V segment lost 5 bases, leaving 7 bases of the junction unmatched. The CDR3 coding sequence is TGTGCCTGGCGACAGGGGGCGGGTGGGCCCCAGCATTTT. It translates to CAWRQGAGGPQHF.

This rearrangement joins TRBV19 to TRBJ2-1, with a possible D match to TRBD2 (6 bases). Between the trimmed V and J ends, which lost 5 bases and 4 bases, there was a span of 9 bases. CDR3 length equals 13 residues. Germline V lookup: CDR1 LNHDA, CDR2 SQIVND (reference sequence). The CDR3, as DNA: TGTGCCAGTAGTGGAGGGGTATACAATGAGCAGTTCTTC. It specifies CASSGGVYNEQFF.

V is TRBV5-8 and J is TRBJ2-4; TRBD1 aligns across 7 bases. Trimming at V came to 1 base and at J to 8 bases, leaving 9 bases not matched to a gene. Germline V lookup: CDR1 SGHTS, CDR2 YDEGEE. The CDR3 spans 15 residues. The DNA of the CDR3 is TGTGCCAGCAGCTTGAAAGGGACAGATCGGGACATTCAGTACTTC. Translated: CASSLKGTDRDIQYF.

The genes are TRBV4-1 and TRBJ2-3; possible D gene TRBD2, 6 bases. Germline assignment: CDR1 MGHRA and CDR2 YSYEKL. Trimming removed 0 bases from V and 1 base from J, with 11 bases in between. The CDR3 is 16 amino acids. CDR3 nucleotide sequence: TGCGCCAGCAGCCAAGATCCAGCGGGCCGCACAGATACGCAGTATTTT. It encodes CASSQDPAGRTDTQYF.

Only a few counts were recorded for this clone. The chain carries TRBV12-5 and TRBJ1-1, with 7 bases aligning to TRBD1. CDR3 length: 16 amino acids. Germline CDR1 reads LGHNT; CDR2 reads FRNRAP. Germline trimming cut 1 base from V and 0 bases from J; bases unmatched to any gene: 5. For the CDR3, the DNA is TGTGCTAGTGGTTTGGGACAGGGTAGCGTGAACACTGAAGCTTTCTTT. Its protein product is CASGLGQGSVNTEAFF.